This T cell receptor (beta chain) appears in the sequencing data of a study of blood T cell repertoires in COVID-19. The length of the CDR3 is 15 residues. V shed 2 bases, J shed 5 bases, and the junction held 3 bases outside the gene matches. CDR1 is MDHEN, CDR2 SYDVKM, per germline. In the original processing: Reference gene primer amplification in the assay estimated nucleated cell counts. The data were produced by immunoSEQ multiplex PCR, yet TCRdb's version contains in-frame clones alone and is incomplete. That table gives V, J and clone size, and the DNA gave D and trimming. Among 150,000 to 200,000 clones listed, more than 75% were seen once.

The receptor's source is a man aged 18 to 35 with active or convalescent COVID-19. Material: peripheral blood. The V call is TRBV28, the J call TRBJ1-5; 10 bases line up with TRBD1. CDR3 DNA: TGTGCCAGCAGTTTACCGGGACAGGGGTATCAGCCCCAGCATTTT. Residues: CASSLPGQGYQPQHF. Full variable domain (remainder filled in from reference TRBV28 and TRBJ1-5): DVKVTQSSRYLVKRTGEKVFLECVQDMDHENMFWYRQDPGLGLRLIYFSYDVKMKEKGDIPEGYSVSREKKERFSLILESASTNQTSMYLCASSLPGQGYQPQHFGDGTRLSIL.